This TCR beta chain was captured in a study of early T cells in non-severe SARS-CoV-2 infection. This clonotype was recorded at least ten times. The antigen is undetermined. TCRdb used MiXCR to reprocess the 5' RACE reads, holding one entry per CDR3 protein. In the table there are more than 95,000 distinct CDR3 sequences, roughly 17% of which are singletons. The CDR3 consists of 13 residues. V dropped 2 bases and J dropped 8 bases, with 13 bases sitting between them. Germline CDR1 is DFQATT and CDR2 is SNEGSKA (reference sequence). General study findings and limits: A preference for anti-spike CD8 responses marked VDJdb matching, which missed private and CD4 specificities.

Sequenced: whole blood. The receptor comes from an adult who was a healthcare worker with PCR-confirmed SARS-CoV-2 infection or an uninfected control (not recorded which). The chain has TRBV20-1 and TRBJ2-1; D remains ambiguous. CDR3 loop: CSARSRFAHEQFF. The CDR3 nucleotides read TGCAGTGCTAGATCAAGGTTCGCTCATGAGCAGTTCTTC.